This TCR beta chain originates from a study of blood T cell repertoires in COVID-19. The V and J ends lost 4 bases and 2 bases, in that order; junction bases with no gene match: 6. Germline-derived CDR1 and CDR2 are SQVTM and ANQGSEA. CDR3 length equals 15 residues. In assigning cohorts, the study relied on participant-reported clinical history. In the original analysis: Reference gene primer amplification in the assay estimated nucleated cell counts. Method: immunoSEQ multiplex PCR; TCRdb's copy keeps in-frame clones and lacks some. The V and J calls and clone size come from that table; D and trimming were worked out from the DNA. The sample has roughly 250,000 clones; around 90% are singletons.

The chain couples TRBV29-1 to TRBJ2-3, with TRBD2 identical over 10 bases. The sequenced sample consisted of PBMCs or T cells enriched from blood (not recorded which). This TCR derives from a woman in her forties or fifties who had recovered from COVID-19. CDR3: CSVVGLADFTDTQYF. CDR3 coding DNA: TGCAGCGTTGTAGGACTAGCGGATTTCACAGATACGCAGTATTTT.